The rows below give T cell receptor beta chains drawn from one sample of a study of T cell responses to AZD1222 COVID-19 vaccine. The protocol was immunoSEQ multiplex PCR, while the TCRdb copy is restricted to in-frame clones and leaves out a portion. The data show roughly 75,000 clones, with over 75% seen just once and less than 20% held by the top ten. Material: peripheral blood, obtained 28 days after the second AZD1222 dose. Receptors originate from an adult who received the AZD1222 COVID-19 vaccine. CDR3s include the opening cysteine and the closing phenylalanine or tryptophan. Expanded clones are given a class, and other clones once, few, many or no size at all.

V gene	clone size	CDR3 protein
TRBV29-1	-	CSVEDETGYRYTF
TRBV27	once	CASRGTANTEAFF
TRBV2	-	CASLPGEYNEQFF
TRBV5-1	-	CASSRGQGRTGELFF
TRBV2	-	CASLQAGGDTDTQYF
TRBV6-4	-	CASSDSGTSGRYTF
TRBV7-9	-	CASSSLPQYTEAFF
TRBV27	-	CASSFGGTGELFF
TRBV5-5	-	CASSLARGAATNEKLFF
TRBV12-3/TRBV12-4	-	CASQLWATDTQYF
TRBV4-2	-	CASSQSSGGASYEQYF
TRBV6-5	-	CASSNSRTSTDTQYF
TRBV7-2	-	CASSSTPTITEAFF
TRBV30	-	CAWSGSNQPQHF
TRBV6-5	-	CASRLQIGANTEAFF
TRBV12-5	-	CASGRTAGGSTDTQYF
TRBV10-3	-	CAISEESGYTF
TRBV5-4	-	CASSLGGGYGYTF
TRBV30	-	CAWSGQISYGYTF
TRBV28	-	CASRPGQGNTGELFF
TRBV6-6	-	CASSSSQGAHEQYF
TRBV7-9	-	CASSSRYEQFF
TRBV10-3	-	CAITARASNEQFF
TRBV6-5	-	CASQRTGVTYTF
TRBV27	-	CASSSGTIYEQYF
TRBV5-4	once	CASSSGGMGSGANVLTF
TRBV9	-	CASSVAGGTGELFF
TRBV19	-	CASSSQTGNTEAFF
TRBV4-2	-	CASSQDMRGDYGYTF
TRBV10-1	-	CASSESKVAGSDTQYF
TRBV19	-	CASNPDGELGYTF
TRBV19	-	CASGTGASKISNQPQHF
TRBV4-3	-	CASSQGGASNYGYTF
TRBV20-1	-	CSASTVYYGYTF
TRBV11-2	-	CASSLRGAGTGGYTF
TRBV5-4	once	CASSSIQGTGELFF
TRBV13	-	CASSLWDLGESGEQYF
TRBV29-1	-	CSLRQGAQETQYF
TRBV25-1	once	CASTDPFRANTEAFF